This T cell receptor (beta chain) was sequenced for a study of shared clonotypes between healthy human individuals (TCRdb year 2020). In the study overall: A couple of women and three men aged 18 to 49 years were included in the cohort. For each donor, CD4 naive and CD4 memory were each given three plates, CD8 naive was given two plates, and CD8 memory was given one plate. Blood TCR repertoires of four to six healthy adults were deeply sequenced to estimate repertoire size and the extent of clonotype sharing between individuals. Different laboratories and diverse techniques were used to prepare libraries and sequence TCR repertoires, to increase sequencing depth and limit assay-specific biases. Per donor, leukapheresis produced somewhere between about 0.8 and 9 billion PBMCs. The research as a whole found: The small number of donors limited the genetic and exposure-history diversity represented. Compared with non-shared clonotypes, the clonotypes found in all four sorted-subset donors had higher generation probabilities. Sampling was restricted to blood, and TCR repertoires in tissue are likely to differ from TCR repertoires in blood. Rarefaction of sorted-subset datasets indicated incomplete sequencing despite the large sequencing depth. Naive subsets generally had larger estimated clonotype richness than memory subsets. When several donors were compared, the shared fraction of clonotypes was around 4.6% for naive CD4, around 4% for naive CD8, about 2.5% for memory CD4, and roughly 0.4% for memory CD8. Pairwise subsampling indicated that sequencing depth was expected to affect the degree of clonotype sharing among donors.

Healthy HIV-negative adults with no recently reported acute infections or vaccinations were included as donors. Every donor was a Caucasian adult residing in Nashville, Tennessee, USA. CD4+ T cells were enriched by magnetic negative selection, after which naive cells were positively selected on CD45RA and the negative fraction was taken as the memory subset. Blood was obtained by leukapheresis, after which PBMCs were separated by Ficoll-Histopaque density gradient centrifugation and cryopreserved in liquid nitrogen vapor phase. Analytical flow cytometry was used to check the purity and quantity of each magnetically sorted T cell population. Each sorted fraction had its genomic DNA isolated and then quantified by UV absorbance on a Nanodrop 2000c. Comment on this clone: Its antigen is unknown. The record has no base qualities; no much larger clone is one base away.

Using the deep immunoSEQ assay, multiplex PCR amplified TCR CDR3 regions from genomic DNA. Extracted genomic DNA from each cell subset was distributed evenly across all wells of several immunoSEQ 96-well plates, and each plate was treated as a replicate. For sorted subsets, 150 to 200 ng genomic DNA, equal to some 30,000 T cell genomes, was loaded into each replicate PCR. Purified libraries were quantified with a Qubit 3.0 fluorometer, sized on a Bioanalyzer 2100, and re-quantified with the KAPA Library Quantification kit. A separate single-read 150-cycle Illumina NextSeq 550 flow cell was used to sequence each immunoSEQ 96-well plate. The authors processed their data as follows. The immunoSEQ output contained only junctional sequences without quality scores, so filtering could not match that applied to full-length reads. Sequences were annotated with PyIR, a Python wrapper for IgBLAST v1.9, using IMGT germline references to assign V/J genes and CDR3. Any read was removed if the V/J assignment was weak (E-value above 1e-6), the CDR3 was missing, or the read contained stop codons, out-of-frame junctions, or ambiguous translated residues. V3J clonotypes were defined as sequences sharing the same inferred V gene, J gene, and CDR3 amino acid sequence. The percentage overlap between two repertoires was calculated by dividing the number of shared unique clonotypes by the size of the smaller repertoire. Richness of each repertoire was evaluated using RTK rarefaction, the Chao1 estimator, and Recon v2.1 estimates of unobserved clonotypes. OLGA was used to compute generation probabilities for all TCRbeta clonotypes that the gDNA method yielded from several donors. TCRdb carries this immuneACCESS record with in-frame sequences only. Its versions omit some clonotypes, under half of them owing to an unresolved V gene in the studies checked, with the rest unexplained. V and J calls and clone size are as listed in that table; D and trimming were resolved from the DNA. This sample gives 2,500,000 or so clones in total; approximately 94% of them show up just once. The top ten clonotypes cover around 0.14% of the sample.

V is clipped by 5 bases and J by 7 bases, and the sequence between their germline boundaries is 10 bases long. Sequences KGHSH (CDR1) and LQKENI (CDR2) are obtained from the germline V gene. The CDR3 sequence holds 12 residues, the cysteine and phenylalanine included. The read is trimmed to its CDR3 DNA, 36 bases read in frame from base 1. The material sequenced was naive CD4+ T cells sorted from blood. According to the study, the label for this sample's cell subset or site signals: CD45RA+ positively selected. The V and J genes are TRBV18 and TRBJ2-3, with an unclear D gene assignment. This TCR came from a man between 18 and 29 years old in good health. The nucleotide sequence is TGTGCCAGCTCATCAAATCTAAATACGCAGTATTTT. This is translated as CASSSNLNTQYF.